A single T cell receptor beta chain is shown here with its context. The target antigen is unknown. V was pared by 5 bases and J by 4 bases, with 7 bases of the junction left unmatched. The germline CDR1 and CDR2 sequences are SGHTA and FQGNSA. The CDR3 has 14 residues. The sample comes from a study of T cells after yellow fever vaccination. Study outcomes and limitations: Though weaker, the secondary response peaked faster, on day 5 versus 15. Subsequent to the booster, the majority of primary-vaccination clones reappeared (around 97% CD4, more than 70% CD8). In FACS-sorted repertoires, abundant clonotypes from the bulk population could appear as contaminants.

TCRdb analysed the 5' RACE reads with MiXCR anew, one entry per CDR3 protein. The top ten hold 11% to 15% of the sample, which has some 500,000 distinct CDR3 sequences, roughly 13% seen once. This specimen was PBMCs, taken on the day of the yellow fever booster vaccination. This TCR came from a man aged 30 to 45 who received the YFV17D yellow fever vaccine. The V and J genes are TRBV7-2 and TRBJ1-2, with TRBD1 matching 7 bases. The CDR3 spells CASSHRDSSYGYTF. CDR3 DNA: TGTGCCAGCAGCCACCGGGACAGCTCCTATGGCTACACCTTC. Full variable domain (outside the CDR3, taken from reference TRBV7-2 and TRBJ1-2): GAGVSQSPSNKVTEKGKDVELRCDPISGHTALYWYRQSLGQGLEFLIYFQGNSAPDKSGLPSDRFSAERTGGSVSTLTIQRTQQEDSAVYLCASSHRDSSYGYTFGSGTRLTVV.